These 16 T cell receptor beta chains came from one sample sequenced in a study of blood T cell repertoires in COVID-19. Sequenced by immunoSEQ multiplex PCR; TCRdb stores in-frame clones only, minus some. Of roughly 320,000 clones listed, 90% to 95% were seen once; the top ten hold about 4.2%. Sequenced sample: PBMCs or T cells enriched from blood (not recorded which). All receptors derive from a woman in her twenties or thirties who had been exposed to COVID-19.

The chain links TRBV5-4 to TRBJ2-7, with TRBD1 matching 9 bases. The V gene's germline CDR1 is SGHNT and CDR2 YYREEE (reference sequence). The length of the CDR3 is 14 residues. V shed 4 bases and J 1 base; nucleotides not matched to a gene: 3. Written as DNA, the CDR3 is TGTGCCAGCAGCACGGGACAGGGTTCCTACGAGCAGTACTTC. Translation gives CASSTGQGSYEQYF.

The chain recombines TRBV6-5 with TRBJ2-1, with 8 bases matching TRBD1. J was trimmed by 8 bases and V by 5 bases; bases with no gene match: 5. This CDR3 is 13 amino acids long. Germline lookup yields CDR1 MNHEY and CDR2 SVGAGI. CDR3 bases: TGTGCCAGCAGTCTAGACAGGGGCGATGAGCAGTTCTTC. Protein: CASSLDRGDEQFF.

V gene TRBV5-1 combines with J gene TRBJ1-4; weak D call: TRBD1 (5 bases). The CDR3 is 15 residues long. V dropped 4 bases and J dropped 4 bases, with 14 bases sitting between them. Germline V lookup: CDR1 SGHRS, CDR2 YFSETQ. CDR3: CASSRVGTDNEKLFF. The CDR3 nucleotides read TGCGCCAGCAGCCGGGTCGGGACTGATAATGAAAAACTGTTTTTT.

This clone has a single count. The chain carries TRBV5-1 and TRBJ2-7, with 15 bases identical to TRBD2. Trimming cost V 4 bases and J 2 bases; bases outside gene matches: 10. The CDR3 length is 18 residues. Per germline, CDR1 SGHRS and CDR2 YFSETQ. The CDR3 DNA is TGCGCCAGCAGCAAATGGACTAGCGGGGGGGCGTCAGCCTACGAGCAGTACTTC. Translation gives CASSKWTSGGASAYEQYF. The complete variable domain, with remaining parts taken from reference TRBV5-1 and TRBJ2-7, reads KAGVTQTPRYLIKTRGQQVTLSCSPISGHRSVSWYQQTPGQGLQFLFEYFSETQRNKGNFPGRFSGRQFSNSRSEMNVSTLELGDSALYLCASSKWTSGGASAYEQYFGPGTRLTVT.

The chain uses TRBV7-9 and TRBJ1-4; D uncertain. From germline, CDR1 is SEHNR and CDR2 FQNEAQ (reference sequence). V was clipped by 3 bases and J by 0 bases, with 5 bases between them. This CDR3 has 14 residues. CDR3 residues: CASSFTATNEKLFF. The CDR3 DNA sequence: TGTGCCAGCAGCTTTACTGCAACTAATGAAAAACTGTTTTTT.

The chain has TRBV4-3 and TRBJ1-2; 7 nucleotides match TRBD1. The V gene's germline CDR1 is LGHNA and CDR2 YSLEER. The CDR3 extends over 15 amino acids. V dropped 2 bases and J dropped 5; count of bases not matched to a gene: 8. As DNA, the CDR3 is TGCGCCAGCAGCCAAAGCCCGGGACAGCAGTATGGCTACACCTTC. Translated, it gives CASSQSPGQQYGYTF.

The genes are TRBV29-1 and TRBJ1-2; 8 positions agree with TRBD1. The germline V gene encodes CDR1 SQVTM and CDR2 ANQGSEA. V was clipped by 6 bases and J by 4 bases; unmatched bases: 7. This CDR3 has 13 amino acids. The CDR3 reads CSVMTGAGYGYTF. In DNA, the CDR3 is TGCAGCGTAATGACAGGGGCTGGCTATGGCTACACCTTC.

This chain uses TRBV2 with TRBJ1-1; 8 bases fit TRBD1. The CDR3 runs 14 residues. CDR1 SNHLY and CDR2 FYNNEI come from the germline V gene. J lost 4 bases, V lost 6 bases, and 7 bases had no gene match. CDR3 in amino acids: CASRTDREGTEAFF. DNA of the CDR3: TGTGCCAGCAGGACGGACAGGGAGGGCACTGAAGCTTTCTTT.

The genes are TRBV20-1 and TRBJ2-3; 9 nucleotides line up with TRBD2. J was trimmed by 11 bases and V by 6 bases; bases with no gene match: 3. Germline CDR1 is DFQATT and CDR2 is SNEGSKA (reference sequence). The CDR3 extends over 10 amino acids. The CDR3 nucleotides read TGCAGTGCCAGGACTAGCGTGCAGTATTTT. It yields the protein CSARTSVQYF.

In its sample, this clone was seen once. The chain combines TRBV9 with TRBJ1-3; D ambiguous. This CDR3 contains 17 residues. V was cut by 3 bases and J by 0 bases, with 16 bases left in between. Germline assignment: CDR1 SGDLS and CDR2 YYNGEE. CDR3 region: CASSARAALRSGNTIYF. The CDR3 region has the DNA TGTGCCAGCAGCGCGCGGGCAGCCCTCCGCTCTGGAAACACCATATATTTT.

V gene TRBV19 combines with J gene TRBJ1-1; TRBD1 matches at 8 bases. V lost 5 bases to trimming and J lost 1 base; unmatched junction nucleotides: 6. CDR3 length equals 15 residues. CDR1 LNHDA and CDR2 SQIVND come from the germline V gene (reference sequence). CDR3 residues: CASSDRGQQNTEAFF. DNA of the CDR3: TGTGCCAGTAGTGACAGGGGCCAGCAGAACACTGAAGCTTTCTTT.

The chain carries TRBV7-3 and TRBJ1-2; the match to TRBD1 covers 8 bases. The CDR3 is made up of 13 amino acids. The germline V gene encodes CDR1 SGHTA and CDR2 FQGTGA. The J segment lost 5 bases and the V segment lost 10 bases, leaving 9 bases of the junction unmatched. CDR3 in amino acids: CANGQGRGYGYTF. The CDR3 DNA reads TGTGCCAACGGACAGGGCAGGGGGTATGGCTACACCTTC.

The CDR3 region is CASSPRDREYTF. The CDR3 DNA reads TGTGCCAGCAGTCCCCGGGACAGGGAATACACCTTC. The chain joins TRBV6-2 or TRBV6-3 to TRBJ1-2; 9 positions agree with TRBD1. Germline assignment: CDR1 MNHEY and CDR2 SVGEGT. The trim removed 5 bases at V and 11 bases at J, leaving 6 bases unmatched. The length of the CDR3 is 12 residues.

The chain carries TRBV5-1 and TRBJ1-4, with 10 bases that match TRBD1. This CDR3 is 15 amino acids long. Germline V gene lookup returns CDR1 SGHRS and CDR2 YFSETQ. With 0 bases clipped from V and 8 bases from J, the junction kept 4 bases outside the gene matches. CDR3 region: CASSLAGTGEEKLFF. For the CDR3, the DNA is TGCGCCAGCAGCTTGGCCGGGACAGGGGAGGAAAAACTGTTTTTT.

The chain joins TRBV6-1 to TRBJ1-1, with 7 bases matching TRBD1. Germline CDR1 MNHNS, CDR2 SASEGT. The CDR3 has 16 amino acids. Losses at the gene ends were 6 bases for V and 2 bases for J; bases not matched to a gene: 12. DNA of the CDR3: TGTGCCAGCAGGGAAAGAACGGGACAGATTAACACTGAAGCTTTCTTT. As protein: CASRERTGQINTEAFF.

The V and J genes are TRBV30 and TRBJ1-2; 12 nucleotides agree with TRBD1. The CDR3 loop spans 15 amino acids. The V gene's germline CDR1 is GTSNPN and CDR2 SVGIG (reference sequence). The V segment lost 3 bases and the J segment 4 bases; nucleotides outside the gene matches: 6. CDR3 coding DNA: TGTGCCTGGAGGAGAGGGGACAGGGGGCTCTATGGCTACACCTTC. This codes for CAWRRGDRGLYGYTF.